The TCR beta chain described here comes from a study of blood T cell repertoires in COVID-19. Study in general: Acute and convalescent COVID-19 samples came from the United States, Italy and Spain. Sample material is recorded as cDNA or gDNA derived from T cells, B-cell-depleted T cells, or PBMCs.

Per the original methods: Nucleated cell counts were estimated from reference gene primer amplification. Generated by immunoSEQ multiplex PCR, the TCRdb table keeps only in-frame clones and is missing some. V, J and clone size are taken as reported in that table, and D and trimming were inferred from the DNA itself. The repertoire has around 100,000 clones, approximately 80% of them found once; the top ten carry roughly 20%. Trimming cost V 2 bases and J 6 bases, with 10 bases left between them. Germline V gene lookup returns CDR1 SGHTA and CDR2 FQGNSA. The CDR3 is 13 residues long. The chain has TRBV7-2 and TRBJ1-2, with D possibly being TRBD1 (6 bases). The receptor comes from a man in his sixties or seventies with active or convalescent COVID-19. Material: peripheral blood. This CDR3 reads CASSLLPGDGYTF. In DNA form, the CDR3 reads TGTGCCAGCAGCTTACTACCAGGGGATGGCTACACCTTC.